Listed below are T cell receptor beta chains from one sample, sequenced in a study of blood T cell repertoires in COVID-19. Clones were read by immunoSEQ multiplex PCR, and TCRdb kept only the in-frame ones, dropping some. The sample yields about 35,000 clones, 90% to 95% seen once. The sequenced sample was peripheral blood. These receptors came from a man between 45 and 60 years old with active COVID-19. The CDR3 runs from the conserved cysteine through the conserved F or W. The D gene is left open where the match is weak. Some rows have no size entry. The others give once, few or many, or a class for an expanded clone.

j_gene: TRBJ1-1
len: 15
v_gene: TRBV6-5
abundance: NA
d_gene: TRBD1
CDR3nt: TGTGCCAGCAGTCGTCCCGGGACAGGGAACACTGAAGCTTTCTTT
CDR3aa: CASSRPGTGNTEAFF

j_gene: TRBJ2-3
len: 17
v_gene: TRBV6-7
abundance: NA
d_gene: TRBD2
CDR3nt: TGTGCCAGCAGTTACCCGGGAGGTGGGGGTTACACAGATACGCAGTATTTT
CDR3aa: CASSYPGGGGYTDTQYF

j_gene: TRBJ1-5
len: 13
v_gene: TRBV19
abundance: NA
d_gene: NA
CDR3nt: TGTGCCAGTAGTATAAGGACAGACTTGCCCCAGCATTTT
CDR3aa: CASSIRTDLPQHF

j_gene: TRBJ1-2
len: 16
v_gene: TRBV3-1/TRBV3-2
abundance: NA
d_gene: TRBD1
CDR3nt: TGTGCCAGCAGCCAAGGGGAGGAAGGGGACAGCTATGGCTACACCTTC
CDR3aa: CASSQGEEGDSYGYTF

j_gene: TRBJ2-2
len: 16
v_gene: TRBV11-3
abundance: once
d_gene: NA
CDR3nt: TGTGCCAGCAGCTTAAGGAGTAGCGTTGACACCGGGGAGCTGTTTTTT
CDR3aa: CASSLRSSVDTGELFF

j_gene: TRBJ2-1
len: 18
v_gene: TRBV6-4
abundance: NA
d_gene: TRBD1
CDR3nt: TGTGCCAGCAGACAGGGACAGGTCCAAATCCTGAAGTGGAATGAGCAGTTCTTC
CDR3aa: CASRQGQVQILKWNEQFF

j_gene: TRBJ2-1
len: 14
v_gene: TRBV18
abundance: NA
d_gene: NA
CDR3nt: TGTGCCAGCTCACCACCTAATGAGGACAATGAGCAGTTCTTC
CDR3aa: CASSPPNEDNEQFF

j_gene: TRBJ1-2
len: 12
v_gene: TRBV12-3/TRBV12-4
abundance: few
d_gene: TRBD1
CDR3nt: TGTGCCAGCAGTTTTTCAGGGGGCGGCTACACCTTC
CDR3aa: CASSFSGGGYTF

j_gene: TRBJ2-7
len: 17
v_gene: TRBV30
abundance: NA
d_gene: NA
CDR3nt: TGTGCCTGGAGGCACACAGGGGGCGTGCGGGAGGACTACGAGCAGTACTTC
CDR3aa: CAWRHTGGVREDYEQYF

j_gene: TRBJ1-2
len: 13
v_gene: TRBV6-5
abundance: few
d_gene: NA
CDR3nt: TGTGCCAGCAGCTCCGACAGCTACTATGGCTACACCTTC
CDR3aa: CASSSDSYYGYTF

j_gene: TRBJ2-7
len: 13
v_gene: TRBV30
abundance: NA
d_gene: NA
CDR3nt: TGTGCCTGGAGTGTACAAGTCCGTGGCGAGCAGTACTTC
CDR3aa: CAWSVQVRGEQYF